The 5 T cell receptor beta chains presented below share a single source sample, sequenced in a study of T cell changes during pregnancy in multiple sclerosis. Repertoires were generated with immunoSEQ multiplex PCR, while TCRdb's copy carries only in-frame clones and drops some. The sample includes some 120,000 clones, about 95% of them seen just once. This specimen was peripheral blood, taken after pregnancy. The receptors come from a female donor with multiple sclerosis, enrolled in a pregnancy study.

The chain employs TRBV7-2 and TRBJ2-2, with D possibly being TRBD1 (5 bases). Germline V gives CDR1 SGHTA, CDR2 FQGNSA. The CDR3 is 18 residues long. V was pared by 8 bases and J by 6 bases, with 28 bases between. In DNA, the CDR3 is TGTGCCAGCTCGTCTACGCTAACAGGAATATTGCGGCCCGGGGAGCTGTTTTTT. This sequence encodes CASSSTLTGILRPGELFF.

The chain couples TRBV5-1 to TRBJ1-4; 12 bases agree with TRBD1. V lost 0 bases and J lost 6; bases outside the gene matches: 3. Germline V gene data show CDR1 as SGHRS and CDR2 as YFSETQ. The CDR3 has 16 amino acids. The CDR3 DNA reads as TGCGCCAGCAGCTTGGGGGACAGGGGGCGCGATGAAAAACTGTTTTTT. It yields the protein CASSLGDRGRDEKLFF.

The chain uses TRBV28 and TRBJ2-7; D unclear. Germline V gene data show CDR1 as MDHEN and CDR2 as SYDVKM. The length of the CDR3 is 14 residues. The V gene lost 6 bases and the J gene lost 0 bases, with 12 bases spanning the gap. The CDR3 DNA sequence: TGTGCCAGCAGCCCCGACACCTACTCCTACGAGCAGTACTTC. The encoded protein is CASSPDTYSYEQYF.

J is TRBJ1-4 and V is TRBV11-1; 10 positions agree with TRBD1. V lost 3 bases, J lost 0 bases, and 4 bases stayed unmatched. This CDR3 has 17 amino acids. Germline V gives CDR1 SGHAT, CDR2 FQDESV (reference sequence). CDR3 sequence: CASSLGQGTATNEKLFF. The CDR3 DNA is TGTGCCAGCAGCTTGGGACAGGGGACCGCAACTAATGAAAAACTGTTTTTT.

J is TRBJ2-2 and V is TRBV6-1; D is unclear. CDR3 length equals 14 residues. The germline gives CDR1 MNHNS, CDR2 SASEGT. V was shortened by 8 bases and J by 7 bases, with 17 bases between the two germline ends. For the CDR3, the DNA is TGTGCCAGCCCCCCGGCCCCAGGCTTCGGGGAGCTGTTTTTT. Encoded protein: CASPPAPGFGELFF.